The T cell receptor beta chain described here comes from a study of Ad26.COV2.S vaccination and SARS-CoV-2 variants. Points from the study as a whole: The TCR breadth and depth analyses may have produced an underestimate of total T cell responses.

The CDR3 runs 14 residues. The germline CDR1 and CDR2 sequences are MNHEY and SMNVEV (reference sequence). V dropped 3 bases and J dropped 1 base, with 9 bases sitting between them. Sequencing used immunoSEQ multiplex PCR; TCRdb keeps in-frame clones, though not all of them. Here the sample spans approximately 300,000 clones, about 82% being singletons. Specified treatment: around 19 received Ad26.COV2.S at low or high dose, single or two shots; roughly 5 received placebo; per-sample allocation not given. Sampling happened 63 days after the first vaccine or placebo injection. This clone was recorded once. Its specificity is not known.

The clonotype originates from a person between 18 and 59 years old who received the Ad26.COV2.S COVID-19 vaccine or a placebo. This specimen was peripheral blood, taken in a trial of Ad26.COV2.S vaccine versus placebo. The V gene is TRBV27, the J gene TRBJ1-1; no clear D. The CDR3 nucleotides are TGTGCCAGCAGTTTCGAACAGACGAACACTGAAGCTTTCTTT. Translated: CASSFEQTNTEAFF.